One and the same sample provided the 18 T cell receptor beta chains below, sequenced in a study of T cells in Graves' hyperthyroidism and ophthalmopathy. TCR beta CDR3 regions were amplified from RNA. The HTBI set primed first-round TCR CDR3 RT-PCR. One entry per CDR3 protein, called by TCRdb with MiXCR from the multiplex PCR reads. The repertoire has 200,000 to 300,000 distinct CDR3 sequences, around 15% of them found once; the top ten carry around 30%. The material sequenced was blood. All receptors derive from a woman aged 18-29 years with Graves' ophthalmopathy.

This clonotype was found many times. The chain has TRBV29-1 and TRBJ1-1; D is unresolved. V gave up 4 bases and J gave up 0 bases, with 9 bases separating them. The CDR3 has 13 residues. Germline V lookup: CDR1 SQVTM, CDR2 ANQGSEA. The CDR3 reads CSVVPAMNTEAFF. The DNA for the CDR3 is TGCAGCGTTGTTCCAGCTATGAACACTGAAGCTTTCTTT.

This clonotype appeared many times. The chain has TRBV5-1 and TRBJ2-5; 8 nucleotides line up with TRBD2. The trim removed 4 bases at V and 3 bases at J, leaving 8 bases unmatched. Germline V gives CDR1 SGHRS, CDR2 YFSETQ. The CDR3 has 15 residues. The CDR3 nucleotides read TGCGCCAGCAGCCCGGGGGGGTTGCAGGAAGAGACCCAGTACTTC. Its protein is CASSPGGLQEETQYF.

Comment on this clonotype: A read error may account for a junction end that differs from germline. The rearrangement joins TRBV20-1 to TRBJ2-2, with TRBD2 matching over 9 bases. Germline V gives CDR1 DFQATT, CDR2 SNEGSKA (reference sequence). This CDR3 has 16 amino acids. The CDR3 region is CSAIPGAGGEAGELFF. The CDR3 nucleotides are TGCAGCGCTATCCCCGGAGCGGGAGGAGAGGCCGGGGAGCTGTTTTTT.

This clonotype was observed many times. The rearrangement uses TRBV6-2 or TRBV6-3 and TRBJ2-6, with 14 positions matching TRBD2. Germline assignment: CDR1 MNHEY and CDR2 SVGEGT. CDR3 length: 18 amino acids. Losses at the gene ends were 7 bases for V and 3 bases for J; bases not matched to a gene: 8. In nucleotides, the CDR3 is TGTGCCAGCACAACGGGACTAGCGGGAGCGAATGGGGCCAACGTCCTGACTTTC. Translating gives CASTTGLAGANGANVLTF.

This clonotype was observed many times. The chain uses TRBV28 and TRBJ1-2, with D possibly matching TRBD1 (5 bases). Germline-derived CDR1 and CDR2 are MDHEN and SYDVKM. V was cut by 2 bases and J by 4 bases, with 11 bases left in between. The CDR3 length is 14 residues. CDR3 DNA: TGTGCCAGCAGTTTAAGGGACGGTTTCTATGGCTACACCTTC. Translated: CASSLRDGFYGYTF.

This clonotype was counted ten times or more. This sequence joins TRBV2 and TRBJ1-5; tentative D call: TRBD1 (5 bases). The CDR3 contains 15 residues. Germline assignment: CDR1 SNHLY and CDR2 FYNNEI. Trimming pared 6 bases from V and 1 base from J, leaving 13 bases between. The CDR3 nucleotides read TGTGCCAGCAGACGACAGCTGGGGAGCAATCAGCCCCAGCATTTT. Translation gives CASRRQLGSNQPQHF.

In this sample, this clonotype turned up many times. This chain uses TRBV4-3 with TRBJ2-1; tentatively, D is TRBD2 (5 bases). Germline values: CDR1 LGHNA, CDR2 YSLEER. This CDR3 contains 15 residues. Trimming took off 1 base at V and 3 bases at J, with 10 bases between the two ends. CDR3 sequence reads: CASSQGLTSYNEQFF. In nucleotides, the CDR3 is TGCGCCAGCAGCCAAGGTTTAACTAGCTACAATGAGCAGTTCTTC.

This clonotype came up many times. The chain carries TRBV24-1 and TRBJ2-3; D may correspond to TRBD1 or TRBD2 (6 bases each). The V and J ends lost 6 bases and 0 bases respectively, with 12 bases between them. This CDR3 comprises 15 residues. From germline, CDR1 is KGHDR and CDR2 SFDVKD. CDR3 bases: TGTGCCACCAGTACCCCGGGGGCTAGCACAGATACGCAGTATTTT. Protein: CATSTPGASTDTQYF.

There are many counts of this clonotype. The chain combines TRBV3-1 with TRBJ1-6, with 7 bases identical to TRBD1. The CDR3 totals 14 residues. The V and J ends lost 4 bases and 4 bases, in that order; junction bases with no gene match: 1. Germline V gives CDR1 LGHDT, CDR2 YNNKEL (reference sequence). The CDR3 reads CASSPGQYNSPLHF. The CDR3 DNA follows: TGTGCCAGCAGCCCGGGACAGTATAATTCACCCCTCCACTTT.

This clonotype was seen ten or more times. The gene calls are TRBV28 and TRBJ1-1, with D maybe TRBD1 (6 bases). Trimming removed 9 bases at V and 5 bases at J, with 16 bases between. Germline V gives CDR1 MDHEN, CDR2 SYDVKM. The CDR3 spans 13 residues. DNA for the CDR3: TGTGCCAGTATGAGGCAGGGGAGAACTGAAGCTTTCTTT. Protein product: CASMRQGRTEAFF. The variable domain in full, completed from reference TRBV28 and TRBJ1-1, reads DVKVTQSSRYLVKRTGEKVFLECVQDMDHENMFWYRQDPGLGLRLIYFSYDVKMKEKGDIPEGYSVSREKKERFSLILESASTNQTSMYLCASMRQGRTEAFFGQGTRLTVV.

CDR3 sequence reads: CASSLLAGVSEQYF. The DNA for the CDR3 is TGTGCCAGCAGCTTACTAGCGGGAGTGTCCGAGCAGTACTTC. This sequence joins TRBV11-2 and TRBJ2-7; 10 nucleotides align to TRBD2. The CDR3 sequence is 14 residues long. Germline V CDR1 and CDR2: SGHAT, FQNNGV. V lost 2 bases to trimming and J lost 6 bases; unmatched junction nucleotides: 4.

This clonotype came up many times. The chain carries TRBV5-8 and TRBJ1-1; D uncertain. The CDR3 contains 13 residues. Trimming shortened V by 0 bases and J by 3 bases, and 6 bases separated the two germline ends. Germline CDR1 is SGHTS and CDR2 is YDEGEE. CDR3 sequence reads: CASSLVADTEAFF. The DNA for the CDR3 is TGTGCCAGCAGCTTGGTAGCTGACACTGAAGCTTTCTTT.

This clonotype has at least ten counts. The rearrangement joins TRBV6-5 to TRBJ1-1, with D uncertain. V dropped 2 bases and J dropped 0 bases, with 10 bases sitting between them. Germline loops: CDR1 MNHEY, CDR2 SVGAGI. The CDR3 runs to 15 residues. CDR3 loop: CASSYKGGLNTEAFF. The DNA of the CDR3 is TGTGCCAGCAGTTACAAAGGAGGACTGAACACTGAAGCTTTCTTT.

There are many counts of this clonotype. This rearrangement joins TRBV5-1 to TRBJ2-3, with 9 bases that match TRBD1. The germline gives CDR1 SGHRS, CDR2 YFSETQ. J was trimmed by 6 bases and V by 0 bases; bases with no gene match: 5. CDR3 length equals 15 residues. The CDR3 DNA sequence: TGCGCCAGCAGCTTGGGACAGGGGGTGGCGGATACGCAGTATTTT. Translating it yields CASSLGQGVADTQYF.

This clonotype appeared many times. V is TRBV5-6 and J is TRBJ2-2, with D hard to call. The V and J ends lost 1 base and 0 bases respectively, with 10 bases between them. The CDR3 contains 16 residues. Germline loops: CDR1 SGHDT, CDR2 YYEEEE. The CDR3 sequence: CASSLRLGSNTGELFF. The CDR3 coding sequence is TGTGCCAGCAGCTTGCGGCTGGGGTCGAACACCGGGGAGCTGTTTTTT.

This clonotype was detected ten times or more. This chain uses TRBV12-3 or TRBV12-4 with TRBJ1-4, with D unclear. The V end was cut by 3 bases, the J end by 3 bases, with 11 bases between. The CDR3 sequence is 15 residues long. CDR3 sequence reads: CASSLFEPSNEKLFF. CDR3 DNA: TGTGCCAGCAGTTTGTTCGAGCCTTCTAATGAAAAACTGTTTTTT.

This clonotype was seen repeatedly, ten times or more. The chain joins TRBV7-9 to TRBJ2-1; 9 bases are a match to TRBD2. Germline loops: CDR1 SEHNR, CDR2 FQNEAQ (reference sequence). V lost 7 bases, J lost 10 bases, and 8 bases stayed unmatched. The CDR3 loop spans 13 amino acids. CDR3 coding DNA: TGTGCCAGCATCTTTAGCGGGAGTGACGAGCAGTTCTTC. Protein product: CASIFSGSDEQFF.

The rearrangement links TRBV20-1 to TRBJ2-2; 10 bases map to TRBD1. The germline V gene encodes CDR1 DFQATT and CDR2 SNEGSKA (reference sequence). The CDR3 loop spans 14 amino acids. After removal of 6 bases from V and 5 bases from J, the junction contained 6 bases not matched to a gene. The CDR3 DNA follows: TGCAGTGCGACAGGGGGCGCGGGAACCGGGGAGCTGTTTTTT. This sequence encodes CSATGGAGTGELFF.